This T cell receptor (beta chain) was captured by sequencing in a study of response to subunit inactivated influenza vaccine. General study findings and limits: The authors proposed limited new T cell recruitment per seasonal influenza vaccination.

This clonotype came up a few times. The antigen is unknown. Germline CDR1 and CDR2: KGHSH and LQKENI. This CDR3 comprises 17 residues. With 4 bases clipped from V and 4 bases from J, the junction kept 9 bases outside the gene matches. TCRdb re-analysed the RT-PCR reads in MiXCR, keeping a single row per CDR3 protein. The table records 500,000 to 550,000 distinct CDR3 sequences, around a quarter of them present only once. These sequences were also reported in another study, on T cells expressing NK-cell markers. This second study says: TCR beta cDNA was made by 5'RACE template switching with UMIs. The sequencing cohort of eight donors included seven HCMV-seropositive individuals and one seronegative individual. Several experiments employed an anti-gamma-delta TCR antibody to confine sorting to alpha-beta TCR T cells. The same clonotypes also predominated in the CD3+CD56-NKG2C+ fraction of a handful of donors.

The V gene is TRBV18, the J gene TRBJ2-2; 10 bases are a match to TRBD2. The TCR was taken from a man between 45 and 60 years old who received an inactivated influenza vaccine. The sample consisted of CD4+ T cells sorted from PBMCs, taken less than 13 days after vaccination. As DNA, the CDR3 is TGTGCCAGCTCACGGCCCCTCCGGACTAGCGGCACCGGGGAGCTGTTTTTT. Its protein is CASSRPLRTSGTGELFF. Filled out from reference TRBV18 and TRBJ2-2, the complete variable domain reads NAGVMQNPRHLVRRRGQEARLRCSPMKGHSHVYWYRQLPEEGLKFMVYLQKENIIDESGMPKERFSAEFPKEGPSILRIQQVVRGDSAAYFCASSRPLRTSGTGELFFGEGSRLTVL.